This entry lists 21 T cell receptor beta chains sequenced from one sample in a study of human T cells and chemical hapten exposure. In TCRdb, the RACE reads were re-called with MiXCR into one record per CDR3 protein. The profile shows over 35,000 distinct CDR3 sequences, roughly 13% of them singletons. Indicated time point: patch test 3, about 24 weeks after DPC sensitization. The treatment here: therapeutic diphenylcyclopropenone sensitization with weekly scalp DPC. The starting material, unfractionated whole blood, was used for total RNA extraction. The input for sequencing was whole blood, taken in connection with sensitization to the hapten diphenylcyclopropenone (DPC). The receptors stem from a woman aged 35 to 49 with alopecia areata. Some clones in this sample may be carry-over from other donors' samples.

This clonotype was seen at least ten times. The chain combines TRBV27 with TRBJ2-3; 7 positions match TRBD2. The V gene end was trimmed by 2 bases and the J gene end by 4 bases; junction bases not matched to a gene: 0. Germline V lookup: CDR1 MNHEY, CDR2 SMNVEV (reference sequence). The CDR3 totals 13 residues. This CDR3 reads CASSLAGADTQYF. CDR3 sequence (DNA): TGTGCCAGCAGTTTAGCGGGAGCAGATACGCAGTATTTT.

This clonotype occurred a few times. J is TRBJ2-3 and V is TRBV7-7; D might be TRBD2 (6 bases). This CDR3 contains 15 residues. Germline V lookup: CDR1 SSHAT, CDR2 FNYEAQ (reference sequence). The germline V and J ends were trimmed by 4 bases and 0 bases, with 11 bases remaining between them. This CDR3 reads CASSSGGFSTDTQYF. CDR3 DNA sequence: TGTGCCAGCAGCTCTGGGGGGTTCAGCACAGATACGCAGTATTTT.

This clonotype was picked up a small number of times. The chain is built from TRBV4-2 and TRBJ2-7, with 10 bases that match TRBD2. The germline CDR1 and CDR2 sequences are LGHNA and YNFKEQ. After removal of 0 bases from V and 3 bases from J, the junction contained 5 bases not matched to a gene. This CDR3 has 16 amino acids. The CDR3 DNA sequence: TGTGCCAGCAGCCAAGAGGCTAGCGGGAGAAACTACGAGCAGTACTTC. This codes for CASSQEASGRNYEQYF.

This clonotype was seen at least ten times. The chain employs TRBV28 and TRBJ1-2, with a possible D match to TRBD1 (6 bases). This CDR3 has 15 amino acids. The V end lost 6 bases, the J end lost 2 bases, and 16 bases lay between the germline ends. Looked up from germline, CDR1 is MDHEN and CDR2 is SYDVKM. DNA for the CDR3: TGTGCCAGCAGGCCGGGGGGGACATGGAACTATGGCTACACCTTC. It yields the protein CASRPGGTWNYGYTF.

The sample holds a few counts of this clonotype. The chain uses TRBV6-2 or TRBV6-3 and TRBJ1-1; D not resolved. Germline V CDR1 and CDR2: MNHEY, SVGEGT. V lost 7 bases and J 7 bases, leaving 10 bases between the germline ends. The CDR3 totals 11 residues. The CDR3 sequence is CASTLYGEAFF. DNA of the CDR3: TGTGCCAGCACCCTTTATGGTGAAGCTTTCTTT.

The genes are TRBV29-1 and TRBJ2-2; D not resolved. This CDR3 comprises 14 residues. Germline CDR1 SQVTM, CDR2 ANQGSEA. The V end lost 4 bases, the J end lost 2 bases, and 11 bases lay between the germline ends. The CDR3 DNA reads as TGCAGCGTTGCCGCCGATCTAAACACCGGGGAGCTGTTTTTT. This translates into CSVAADLNTGELFF.

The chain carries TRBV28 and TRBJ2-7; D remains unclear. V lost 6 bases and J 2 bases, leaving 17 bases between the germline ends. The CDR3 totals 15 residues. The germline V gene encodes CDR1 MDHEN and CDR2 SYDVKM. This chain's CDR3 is CASRATGTMAYEQYF. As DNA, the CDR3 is TGTGCCAGCAGGGCCACCGGAACGATGGCCTACGAGCAGTACTTC.

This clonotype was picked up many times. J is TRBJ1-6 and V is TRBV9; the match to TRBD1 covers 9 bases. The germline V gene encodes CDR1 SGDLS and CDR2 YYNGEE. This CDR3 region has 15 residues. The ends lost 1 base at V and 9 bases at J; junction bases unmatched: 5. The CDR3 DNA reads TGTGCCAGCAGCGTATTCTCGGACAGGGGTTCACCCCTCCACTTT. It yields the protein CASSVFSDRGSPLHF.

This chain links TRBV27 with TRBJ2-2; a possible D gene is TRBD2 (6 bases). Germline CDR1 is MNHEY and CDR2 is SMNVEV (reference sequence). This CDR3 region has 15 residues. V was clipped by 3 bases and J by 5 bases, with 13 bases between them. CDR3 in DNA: TGTGCCAGCAGTTTCAGTACCGGGGGAACCGGGGAGCTGTTTTTT. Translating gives CASSFSTGGTGELFF.

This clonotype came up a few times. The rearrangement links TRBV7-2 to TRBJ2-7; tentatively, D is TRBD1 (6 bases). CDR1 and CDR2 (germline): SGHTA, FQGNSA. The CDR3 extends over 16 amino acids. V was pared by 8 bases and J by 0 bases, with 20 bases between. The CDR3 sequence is CASGNPVGTSSYEQYF. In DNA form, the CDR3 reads TGTGCCAGCGGGAACCCTGTGGGGACAAGCTCCTACGAGCAGTACTTC.

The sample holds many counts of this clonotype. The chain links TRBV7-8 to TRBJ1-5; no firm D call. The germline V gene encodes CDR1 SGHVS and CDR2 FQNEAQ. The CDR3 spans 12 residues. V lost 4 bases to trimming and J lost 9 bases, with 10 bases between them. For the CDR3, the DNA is TGTGCCAGCAGCTCGCGGGCCGGGCCCCAGCATTTT. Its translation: CASSSRAGPQHF.

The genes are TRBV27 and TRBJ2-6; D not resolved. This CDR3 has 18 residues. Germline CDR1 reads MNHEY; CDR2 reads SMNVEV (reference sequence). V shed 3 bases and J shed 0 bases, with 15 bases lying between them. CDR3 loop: CASSFNLARSSGANVLTF. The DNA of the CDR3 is TGTGCCAGCAGTTTCAACCTCGCCCGGAGCTCTGGGGCCAACGTCCTGACTTTC.

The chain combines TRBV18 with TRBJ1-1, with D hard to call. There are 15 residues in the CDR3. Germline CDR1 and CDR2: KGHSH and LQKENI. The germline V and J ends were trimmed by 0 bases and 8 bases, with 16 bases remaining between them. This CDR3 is CASSPPISTVVEAFF. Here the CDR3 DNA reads TGTGCCAGCTCACCACCCATTAGCACAGTCGTGGAAGCTTTCTTT.

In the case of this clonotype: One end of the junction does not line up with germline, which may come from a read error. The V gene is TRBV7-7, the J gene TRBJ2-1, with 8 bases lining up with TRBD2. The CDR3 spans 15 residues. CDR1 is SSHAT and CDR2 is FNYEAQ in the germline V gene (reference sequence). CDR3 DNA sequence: TGTGCTAGCAGCTCCACTAGCGGCTCCTACAATGAGCAGTTCTTC. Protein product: CASSSTSGSYNEQFF.

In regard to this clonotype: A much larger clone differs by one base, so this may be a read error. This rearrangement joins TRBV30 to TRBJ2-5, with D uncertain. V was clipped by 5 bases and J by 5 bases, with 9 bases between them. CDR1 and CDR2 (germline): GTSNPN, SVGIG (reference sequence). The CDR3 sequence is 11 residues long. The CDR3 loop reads CAWGPGETQYF. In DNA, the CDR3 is TGTGCCTGGGGCCCCGGGGAGACCCAGTACTTC.

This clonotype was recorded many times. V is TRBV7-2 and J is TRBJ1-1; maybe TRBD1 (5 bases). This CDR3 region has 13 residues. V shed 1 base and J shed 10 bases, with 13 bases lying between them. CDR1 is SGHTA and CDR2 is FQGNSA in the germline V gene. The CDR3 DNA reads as TGTGCCAGCAGCTTAGTTCGCGGGGCGGCAGCTTTCTTT. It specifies CASSLVRGAAAFF.

CDR3 DNA sequence: TGTGCCAGCAGTCAGGGGACAGATACGCAGTATTTT. Its translation is CASSQGTDTQYF. The chain carries TRBV28 and TRBJ2-3, with D possibly being TRBD1 (6 bases). The ends were cut back, 5 bases at V and 3 bases at J, with 6 bases in the middle. From germline, CDR1 is MDHEN and CDR2 SYDVKM. This CDR3 spans 12 amino acids.

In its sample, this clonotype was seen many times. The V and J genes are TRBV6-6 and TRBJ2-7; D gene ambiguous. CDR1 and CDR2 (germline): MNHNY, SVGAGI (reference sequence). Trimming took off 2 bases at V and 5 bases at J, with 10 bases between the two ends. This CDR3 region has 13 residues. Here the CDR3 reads CASSYRFYNEQYF. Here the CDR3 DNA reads TGTGCCAGCAGTTACAGGTTCTACAACGAGCAGTACTTC.

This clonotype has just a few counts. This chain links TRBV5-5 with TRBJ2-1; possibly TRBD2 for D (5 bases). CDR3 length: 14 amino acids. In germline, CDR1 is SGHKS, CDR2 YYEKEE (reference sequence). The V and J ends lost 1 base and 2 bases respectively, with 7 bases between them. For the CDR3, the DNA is TGTGCCAGCAGCTTGTCCGGGGCCTACAATGAGCAGTTCTTC. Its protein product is CASSLSGAYNEQFF.

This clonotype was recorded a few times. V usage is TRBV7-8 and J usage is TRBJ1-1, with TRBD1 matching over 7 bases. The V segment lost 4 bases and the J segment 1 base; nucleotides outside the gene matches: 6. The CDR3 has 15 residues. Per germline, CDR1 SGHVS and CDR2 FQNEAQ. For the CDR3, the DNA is TGTGCCAGCAGCTCCAGTCGGACAGGGAACACTGAAGCTTTCTTT. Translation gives CASSSSRTGNTEAFF. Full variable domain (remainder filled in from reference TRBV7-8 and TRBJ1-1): GAGVSQSPRYKVAKRGQDVALRCDPISGHVSLFWYQQALGQGPEFLTYFQNEAQLDKSGLPSDRFFAERPEGSVSTLKIQRTQQEDSAVYLCASSSSRTGNTEAFFGQGTRLTVV.

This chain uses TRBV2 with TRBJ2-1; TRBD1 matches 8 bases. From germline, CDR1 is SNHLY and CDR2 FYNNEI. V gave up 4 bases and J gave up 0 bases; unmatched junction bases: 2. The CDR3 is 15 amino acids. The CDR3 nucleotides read TGTGCCAGCAGTGGGGGGACAGGCTCCTACAATGAGCAGTTCTTC. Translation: CASSGGTGSYNEQFF.